This T cell receptor beta chain is drawn from a study of blood T cell repertoires in COVID-19. Study-wide background: COVID-19 samples, acute and convalescent, were from the United States, Italy and Spain. The cDNA or gDNA used as material had been derived from T cells, B-cell-depleted T cells, or PBMCs.

In this sample, this clone turned up once. Per the original methods: Cell counts per sample came from amplifying reference gene primers. Generated by immunoSEQ multiplex PCR, the TCRdb table keeps only in-frame clones and is missing some. For V, J and clone size, that table is used; D and trimming come from the DNA. The repertoire holds about 220,000 clones, around four fifths seen once, with 15% to 20% in the top ten. Germline V gene lookup returns CDR1 LNHDA and CDR2 SQIVND (reference sequence). The CDR3 extends over 16 amino acids. The ends lost 0 bases at V and 0 bases at J; junction bases unmatched: 5.

The chain carries TRBV19 and TRBJ2-7; the match to TRBD2 covers 7 bases. Sequencing was done on a sample of peripheral blood. This clonotype was obtained from a man aged 25-40 years with active or convalescent COVID-19. The CDR3 region is CASSIDSGGSSYEQYF. In nucleotides, the CDR3 is TGTGCCAGTAGTATAGATTCGGGCGGGAGCTCCTACGAGCAGTACTTC.